This T cell receptor (beta chain) was identified during a study of T cells in Graves' hyperthyroidism and ophthalmopathy. Overall study results and limits: Median prediction lead before ophthalmopathy onset was 6.5 months with the model. Appearing also in blood were most of the thyroid clonotypes expanded above 0.001.

About this clonotype itself: Its target is unknown. This may be a read error, as it is one base from a much larger clone.

CDR1 is SGHTA, CDR2 FQGTGA, per germline. V dropped 4 bases and J dropped 4 bases, with 19 bases sitting between them. The CDR3 is 16 amino acids. TCR beta CDR3 sequences were amplified from RNA transcripts. The primer set for the first-round RT-PCR of the TCR CDR3 was HTBI. TCRdb used MiXCR to reprocess the multiplex PCR reads, holding one entry per CDR3 protein. The table records about 770,000 distinct CDR3 sequences, approximately 19% of them present only once. The rearrangement joins TRBV7-3 to TRBJ1-2; weak D call: TRBD1 (6 bases). Sequenced sample: blood. The clonotype comes from a woman between 50 and 59 years old with Graves' hyperthyroidism that later progressed to Graves' ophthalmopathy. The CDR3 DNA follows: TGTGCCAGCAGCTCAACGCGGAGGGGGAACCTCTATGGCTACACCTTC. The encoded protein is CASSSTRRGNLYGYTF.